These T cell receptor beta chains were read from a single sample in a study of CD8+ T cells in alopecia areata. TCRdb keeps only in-frame clones here, not all; method: immunoSEQ multiplex PCR. The table includes around 100,000 clones, less than 75% detected once. The source was CD8+ T cells sorted from blood, collected at week 24, from a patient treated with tofacitinib. Receptors originate from a human donor with alopecia areata. CDR3s include the opening cysteine and the closing phenylalanine or tryptophan. D genes are given only for firm matches. Size tells how often a clone was seen (once, few, many) or the class of an expanded clone, and some rows leave it out.

V: TRBV10-3; size: NA; D: TRBD1; J: TRBJ1-1; DNA: TGTGCCATCAGTGAAGTAGGGGGCACCACTGAAGCTTTCTTT; CDR3: CAISEVGGTTEAFF
V: TRBV30; size: NA; D: NA; J: TRBJ1-1; DNA: TGTGCCTGGAGTCCCGGACAGGAAGCTTTCTTT; CDR3: CAWSPGQEAFF
V: TRBV10-3; size: NA; D: NA; J: TRBJ2-1; DNA: TGTGCCATCAGTGAAACCAGCCCCGAGGCCTACAATGAGCAGTTCTTC; CDR3: CAISETSPEAYNEQFF
V: TRBV6-6; size: once; D: NA; J: TRBJ2-7; DNA: TGTGCCAGCAACTCCGGGGAGGTCGAGCAGTACTTC; CDR3: CASNSGEVEQYF
V: TRBV7-9; size: NA; D: NA; J: TRBJ1-2; DNA: TGTGCCAGCAGCCCCCCTGCGCAGGGAGATATCTATGGCTACACCTTC; CDR3: CASSPPAQGDIYGYTF
V: TRBV23-1; size: few; D: TRBD2; J: TRBJ2-3; DNA: TGCGCCAGCAGTCACCCCGGGGAGCGGGGGACAGATACGCAGTATTTT; CDR3: CASSHPGERGTDTQYF
V: TRBV7-9; size: NA; D: NA; J: TRBJ1-1; DNA: TGTGCCAGCAGCTTACAATCTGTAGAAGCTTTCTTT; CDR3: CASSLQSVEAFF
V: TRBV6-6; size: NA; D: NA; J: TRBJ2-2; DNA: TGTGCCAGCAGTTACTGGGGCACCGGGGAGCTGTTTTTT; CDR3: CASSYWGTGELFF
V: TRBV6-1; size: NA; D: TRBD2; J: TRBJ2-7; DNA: TGTGCCAGCAGTGAAGGGGGCCTAGCGGAGATCTACGAGCAGTACTTC; CDR3: CASSEGGLAEIYEQYF
V: TRBV6-6; size: NA; D: NA; J: TRBJ1-1; DNA: TGTGCCAGCAGTTACGAAGAGGGTGTGAACACTGAAGCTTTCTTT; CDR3: CASSYEEGVNTEAFF
V: TRBV13; size: NA; D: NA; J: TRBJ1-4; DNA: TGTGCCAGCAGCTCAGGTGCAACTAATGAAAAACTGTTTTTT; CDR3: CASSSGATNEKLFF
V: TRBV4-3; size: few; D: NA; J: TRBJ1-6; DNA: TGCGCCAGCAGCCAAGTGTTGGCAGCGGAGGTTCCCCTCCACTTT; CDR3: CASSQVLAAEVPLHF
V: TRBV5-1; size: NA; D: NA; J: TRBJ2-5; DNA: TGCGCCAGCAGCTTGGAGGGGACGAGGTTGAAGAGGACCCAGTACTTC; CDR3: CASSLEGTRLKRTQYF
V: TRBV7-9; size: NA; D: NA; J: TRBJ2-1; DNA: TGTGCCAGCAGCGCCGATAGCGATGAGCAGTTCTTC; CDR3: CASSADSDEQFF
V: TRBV6-5; size: NA; D: NA; J: TRBJ2-7; DNA: TGTGCCAGCAGTGTAGACCTGACGAGTGAGCAGTACTTC; CDR3: CASSVDLTSEQYF
V: TRBV7-9; size: NA; D: NA; J: TRBJ2-2; DNA: TGTGCCAGCAGCTTACCCGGGACAGGGGAGCTGTTTTTT; CDR3: CASSLPGTGELFF
V: TRBV10-3; size: NA; D: NA; J: TRBJ2-7; DNA: TGTGCCATCAGTGAAAACAGGGTCGACGAGCAGTACTTC; CDR3: CAISENRVDEQYF
V: TRBV7-9; size: NA; D: NA; J: TRBJ1-1; DNA: TGTGCCAGCAGCCCCCCTCTGGGCAGCGGGAATACGAACACTGAAGCTTTCTTT; CDR3: CASSPPLGSGNTNTEAFF
V: TRBV12-5; size: NA; D: TRBD1; J: TRBJ1-2; DNA: TGTGCTAGTGGTCTCGGACAGGGTGTCGGCTACACCTTC; CDR3: CASGLGQGVGYTF
V: TRBV5-4; size: once; D: NA; J: TRBJ2-7; DNA: TGTGCCAGCAGCTCCCCTAGTAACGAGCAGTACTTC; CDR3: CASSSPSNEQYF
V: TRBV18; size: NA; D: TRBD2; J: TRBJ2-3; DNA: TGTGCCAGCTCACCGGAGGGTGCAGCGGGGGAACGCACAGATACGCAGTATTTT; CDR3: CASSPEGAAGERTDTQYF
V: TRBV14; size: once; D: NA; J: TRBJ2-7; DNA: TGTGCCAGCAGCCAAGATTATGGCAGGAGGGGGAAAAAGCAGTACTTC; CDR3: CASSQDYGRRGKKQYF
V: TRBV9; size: NA; D: NA; J: TRBJ2-4; DNA: TGTGCCAGCAGCGTCGAGGGCCTCGGGGGAAACATTCAGTACTTC; CDR3: CASSVEGLGGNIQYF
V: TRBV4-2; size: once; D: NA; J: TRBJ1-1; DNA: TGTGCCAGCAGCCAAGAAGCTTGGGGGGGGGAGCACACTGAAGCTTTCTTT; CDR3: CASSQEAWGGEHTEAFF
V: TRBV13; size: few; D: NA; J: TRBJ2-1; DNA: TGTGCCAGCAGCCCACGGACTTACTCCTACAATGAGCAGTTCTTC; CDR3: CASSPRTYSYNEQFF
V: TRBV30; size: few; D: NA; J: TRBJ1-1; DNA: TGTGCCTGGAGTGTCCTAGCTTTGGAGGGCCTGAACACTGAAGCTTTCTTT; CDR3: CAWSVLALEGLNTEAFF
V: TRBV6-5; size: NA; D: NA; J: TRBJ2-1; DNA: TGTGCCAGCAGCGACGGGACTGTACTTTACAATGAGCAGTTCTTC; CDR3: CASSDGTVLYNEQFF
V: TRBV10-3; size: NA; D: TRBD2; J: TRBJ2-5; DNA: TGTGCCATCAGTGAGTTTCGGCCTAGCGGCATCGCAGGGGAGACCCAGTACTTC; CDR3: CAISEFRPSGIAGETQYF
V: TRBV7-2; size: NA; D: NA; J: TRBJ2-5; DNA: TGTGCCAGCAGCTTGACTAGGGGGCACCAAGAGACCCAGTACTTC; CDR3: CASSLTRGHQETQYF